Listed below are T cell receptor beta chains from one sample, sequenced in a study of blood T cell repertoires in COVID-19. Only in-frame clones appear in the TCRdb table, and some are missing; sequencing was by immunoSEQ multiplex PCR. Altogether a few hundred thousand clones are present, 80% being singletons, with the ten largest covering 4.3%. The sample was PBMCs or T cells enriched from blood (not recorded which). These receptors originate from a man aged 30 to 39 with acute COVID-19. The CDR3 runs from the conserved cysteine through the conserved F or W. The D gene is left open where the match is weak. Size values are once, few and many counts, or a class for expanded clones, and some rows have none.

CDR3 | DNA | size | J | V | D
CASSIGLAGGNTGELFF | TGTGCCAGTAGTATTGGCCTAGCGGGGGGAAACACCGGGGAGCTGTTTTTT | - | TRBJ2-2 | TRBV19 | TRBD2
CATRSFSGNTIYF | TGTGCCACCCGGTCATTCTCTGGAAACACCATATATTTT | - | TRBJ1-3 | TRBV6-5 | -
CASSYITDRVGYTF | TGTGCCAGCAGCTATATTACTGACAGGGTTGGCTACACCTTC | - | TRBJ1-2 | TRBV7-9 | TRBD1
CASSFPLGTGGRGANVLTF | TGTGCCAGCAGTTTTCCCCTTGGGACAGGGGGGAGGGGGGCCAACGTCCTGACTTTC | - | TRBJ2-6 | TRBV28 | TRBD1
CASSLGGSYGYTF | TGTGCCAGCAGCCTAGGGGGATCCTATGGCTACACCTTC | - | TRBJ1-2 | TRBV27 | -
CASRYTASGWTYF | TGCGCCAGCCGATACACAGCTAGCGGGTGGACGTACTTC | few | TRBJ2-7 | TRBV10-2 | TRBD2
CASSLVQQSTGELFF | TGTGCCAGCAGCTTAGTTCAACAGTCCACCGGGGAGCTGTTTTTT | - | TRBJ2-2 | TRBV7-9 | -
CASSLRENTEAFF | TGCGCCAGCAGCTTACGGGAGAACACTGAAGCTTTCTTT | - | TRBJ1-1 | TRBV5-1 | -
CASSLHSGNTIYF | TGTGCCAGCAGTTTACACTCTGGAAACACCATATATTTT | few | TRBJ1-3 | TRBV12-3/TRBV12-4 | -
CSASRDRGGSPLHF | TGCAGTGCTAGTAGGGACAGGGGAGGCTCACCCCTCCACTTT | few | TRBJ1-6 | TRBV20-1 | TRBD1
CASSPPGQGGNYGYTF | TGTGCCAGCAGTCCCCCCGGGCAGGGTGGGAACTATGGCTACACCTTC | - | TRBJ1-2 | TRBV2 | -
CASSPQTEAFF | TGTGCCAGCAGCCCCCAAACTGAAGCTTTCTTT | - | TRBJ1-1 | TRBV12-3/TRBV12-4 | -
CASSFQGQGEYEQYF | TGTGCCAGCAGTTTCCAAGGACAGGGGGAATACGAGCAGTACTTC | - | TRBJ2-7 | TRBV28 | TRBD1
CASSPGQGGNEQYF | TGTGCCAGCAGCCCCGGACAGGGGGGTAACGAGCAGTACTTC | - | TRBJ2-7 | TRBV5-4 | TRBD1
CASSLRKNTEAFF | TGTGCCAGCAGCCTCCGTAAGAACACTGAAGCTTTCTTT | many | TRBJ1-1 | TRBV14 | -
CASSQDPWTPEGTEAFF | TGTGCCAGCAGCCAAGATCCCTGGACCCCGGAGGGGACTGAAGCTTTCTTT | - | TRBJ1-1 | TRBV14 | -